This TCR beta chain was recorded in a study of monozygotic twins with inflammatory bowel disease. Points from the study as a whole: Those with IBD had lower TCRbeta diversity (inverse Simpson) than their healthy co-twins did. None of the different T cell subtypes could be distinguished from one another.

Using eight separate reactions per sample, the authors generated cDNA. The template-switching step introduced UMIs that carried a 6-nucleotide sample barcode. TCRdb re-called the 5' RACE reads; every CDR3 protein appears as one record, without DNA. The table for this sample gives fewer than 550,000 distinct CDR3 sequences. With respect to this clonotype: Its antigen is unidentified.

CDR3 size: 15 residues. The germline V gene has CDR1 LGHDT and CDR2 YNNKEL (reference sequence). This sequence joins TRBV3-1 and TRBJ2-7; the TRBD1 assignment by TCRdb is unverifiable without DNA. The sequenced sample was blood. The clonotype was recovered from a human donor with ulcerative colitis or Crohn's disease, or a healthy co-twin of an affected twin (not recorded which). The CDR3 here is CASSQDRGRTYEQYF.